These T cell receptor beta chains were read from a single sample in a study of breast tumors, draining lymph nodes, adjacent tissues. Via MiXCR, TCRdb re-called the multiplex PCR reads, giving one row per CDR3 protein. Of around 17,000 distinct CDR3 sequences in the sample, 40% to 55% are singletons; the top ten hold about an eighth. The specimen sequenced was tumor-adjacent breast tissue. These receptors originate from a female donor with breast cancer. Some clones in this sample may be carry-over from other donors' samples. The CDR3 runs from the conserved cysteine through the conserved F or W. The order of the fields is V gene, clone size, J gene, D gene, CDR3 DNA, CDR3 protein. A D gene is named only where the DNA matches it firmly. Some rows have no size entry. The others give once, few or many, or a class for an expanded clone.

V: TRBV5-1; size: .; J: TRBJ2-1; D: TRBD2; DNA: TGCGCCAGCAGCTCCGGGACTAGCGGAGTAAACAATGAGCAGTTCTTC; CDR3: CASSSGTSGVNNEQFF
V: TRBV6-2/TRBV6-3; size: .; J: TRBJ1-1; D: .; DNA: TGTGCCAGCAGTTACGAGAATCCGGTGGGCACTGAAGCTTTCTTT; CDR3: CASSYENPVGTEAFF
V: TRBV4-1; size: .; J: TRBJ1-2; D: .; DNA: TGCGCCAGCAGCCAAGATCCCCGGGGGGCCAACTATGGCTACACCTTC; CDR3: CASSQDPRGANYGYTF
V: TRBV7-2; size: .; J: TRBJ2-3; D: TRBD2; DNA: TGTGCCAGCAGCAGCGGGGACACAGATACGCAGTATTTT; CDR3: CASSSGDTDTQYF
V: TRBV10-3; size: medium-sized; J: TRBJ2-7; D: TRBD2; DNA: TGTGCCACCTCGGGGGCTAGCGGGAGGTACGAGCAGTACTTC; CDR3: CATSGASGRYEQYF
V: TRBV2; size: many; J: TRBJ2-3; D: .; DNA: TGTGCCAGCGGGAGTCCCTCTACGTACACAGATACGCAGTATTTT; CDR3: CASGSPSTYTDTQYF
V: TRBV2; size: .; J: TRBJ2-7; D: .; DNA: TGTGCCAGCAGCGAACCACGCCTCTCCTACGAGCAGTACTTC; CDR3: CASSEPRLSYEQYF
V: TRBV20-1; size: .; J: TRBJ2-7; D: TRBD1; DNA: TGCAGTGCTCCCCGGGACAGGGGCTACGAGCAGTACTTC; CDR3: CSAPRDRGYEQYF
V: TRBV6-2/TRBV6-3; size: many; J: TRBJ2-3; D: TRBD1; DNA: TGTGCCAGCAGTCACGGGACAGGGGGCACAGATACGCAGTATTTT; CDR3: CASSHGTGGTDTQYF
V: TRBV7-9; size: .; J: TRBJ2-5; D: .; DNA: TGTGCCAGCAGCTTTGGGTGGGCAGCCCAAGAGACCCAGTACTTC; CDR3: CASSFGWAAQETQYF
V: TRBV27; size: .; J: TRBJ2-3; D: TRBD2; DNA: TGTGCCAGCAGTTTATCGACTAGCGGGGGGAATACGCAGTATTTT; CDR3: CASSLSTSGGNTQYF
V: TRBV6-1; size: few; J: TRBJ1-1; D: .; DNA: TGTGCCAGCAGGGGGGGGAGCACTGAAGCTTTCTTT; CDR3: CASRGGSTEAFF
V: TRBV15; size: many; J: TRBJ1-3; D: .; DNA: TGTGCCACCAGCGCGCGAGGGGTCAACTCTGGAAACACCATATATTTT; CDR3: CATSARGVNSGNTIYF
V: TRBV28; size: .; J: TRBJ1-1; D: .; DNA: TGTGCCAGCAGGCCAGGGAGGCAGAACACTGAAGCTTTCTTT; CDR3: CASRPGRQNTEAFF
V: TRBV6-2/TRBV6-3; size: few; J: TRBJ1-1; D: TRBD1; DNA: TGTGCCAGCAGTTACCCGCCGGGACAGGGATCTGTTTTCTTT; CDR3: CASSYPPGQGSVFF
V: TRBV7-3; size: many; J: TRBJ2-3; D: TRBD2; DNA: TGTGCCAGCAGCTCCGGGACTAGCGGGAGGGGGGGCACAGATACGCAGTATTTT; CDR3: CASSSGTSGRGGTDTQYF
V: TRBV4-3; size: many; J: TRBJ2-5; D: TRBD2; DNA: TGCGCCAGCAGCCAAGATTCGGGGGGGCGATGGGAAGAGACCCAGTACTTC; CDR3: CASSQDSGGRWEETQYF
V: TRBV11-2; size: .; J: TRBJ2-5; D: TRBD2; DNA: TGTGCCGGCAGCCTCCCTGGACTAGCCCTAGCCCAGGAGACCCAGTACTTC; CDR3: CAGSLPGLALAQETQYF
V: TRBV9; size: medium-sized; J: TRBJ2-5; D: .; DNA: TGTGCCAGCAGCGTATCTAACGGTGCCACCCAGTACTTC; CDR3: CASSVSNGATQYF
V: TRBV4-3; size: few; J: TRBJ1-2; D: .; DNA: TGCGCCAGCAGCCCCAGGAGGACAGCTAACTATGGCTACACCTTC; CDR3: CASSPRRTANYGYTF
V: TRBV7-2; size: few; J: TRBJ2-5; D: .; DNA: TGTGCCAGCAGCTTAGACTTAAAGACCCAGTACTTC; CDR3: CASSLDLKTQYF
V: TRBV10-3; size: .; J: TRBJ1-3; D: .; DNA: TGTGCCATCAGTGGAGGGACAACTGGAAACACCATATATTTT; CDR3: CAISGGTTGNTIYF
V: TRBV12-3/TRBV12-4; size: medium-sized; J: TRBJ1-2; D: .; DNA: TGTGCCAGCAGCTGGGGTCCAAAGTATGGCTACACCTTC; CDR3: CASSWGPKYGYTF
V: TRBV5-4; size: .; J: TRBJ1-6; D: .; DNA: TGTGCCAGCAGCCCCGGAGGGGAGTATAATTCACCCCTCCACTTT; CDR3: CASSPGGEYNSPLHF
V: TRBV4-1; size: many; J: TRBJ2-3; D: TRBD2; DNA: TGCGCCAGCAGCCCGTGGACTAGCGGGGTCCCGGATACGCAGTATTTT; CDR3: CASSPWTSGVPDTQYF
V: TRBV5-1; size: many; J: TRBJ2-5; D: TRBD1; DNA: TGCGCCAGCAGCTTGGCCGGGACAGGGGGCCAAGAGACCCAGTACTTC; CDR3: CASSLAGTGGQETQYF
V: TRBV6-1; size: many; J: TRBJ2-3; D: TRBD2; DNA: TGTGCCAGCAGTCCGGGACTAGTCGTGGATACGCAGTATTTT; CDR3: CASSPGLVVDTQYF
V: TRBV20-1; size: .; J: TRBJ2-7; D: .; DNA: TGCAGTGCAGCCGCAGGGAGTGGCTCCTCCGAGCAGTACTTC; CDR3: CSAAAGSGSSEQYF
V: TRBV12-3/TRBV12-4; size: few; J: TRBJ2-3; D: .; DNA: TGTGCCAGCAGTTTCCTTAGCGGTTTCACAGATACGCAGTATTTT; CDR3: CASSFLSGFTDTQYF
V: TRBV20-1; size: .; J: TRBJ1-2; D: TRBD1; DNA: TGCAGTGCTAGTGACAGGGACGCTAACTATGGCTACACCTTC; CDR3: CSASDRDANYGYTF
V: TRBV5-4; size: .; J: TRBJ2-7; D: TRBD2; DNA: TGTGCCAGCAGCTTGGGACTAGCGGGACTACCCTACGAGCAGTACTTC; CDR3: CASSLGLAGLPYEQYF
V: TRBV11-2; size: medium-sized; J: TRBJ2-7; D: .; DNA: TGTGCCAGCAGCCCCCGACAAGGCTACGAGCAGTACTTC; CDR3: CASSPRQGYEQYF
V: TRBV12-3/TRBV12-4; size: many; J: TRBJ2-5; D: TRBD2; DNA: TGTGCCAGCAGTGTACGGGGGGGCGGGACCCAGTACTTC; CDR3: CASSVRGGGTQYF
V: TRBV10-3; size: large; J: TRBJ1-2; D: .; DNA: TGTGCCATCAGTGAGAGAACGAGTGGCTACACCTTC; CDR3: CAISERTSGYTF
V: TRBV30; size: once; J: TRBJ2-2; D: .; DNA: TGTGCCTGGAGTGATCTGTCCGGGGAGCTGTTTTTT; CDR3: CAWSDLSGELFF
V: TRBV5-1; size: medium-sized; J: TRBJ1-2; D: TRBD1; DNA: TGCGCCAGCAGCTTGGACAGGGGTGAGATCTATGGCTACACCTTC; CDR3: CASSLDRGEIYGYTF
V: TRBV28; size: many; J: TRBJ2-7; D: TRBD2; DNA: TGTGCCAGCAGTTTATTGTTCTCCGGGGGACTAGCGGGATCGAAAGAGCAGTACTTC; CDR3: CASSLLFSGGLAGSKEQYF
V: TRBV7-2; size: medium-sized; J: TRBJ2-5; D: .; DNA: TGTGCCAGCAGCTTCGGCCTACGGGGGAAGACCCAGTACTTC; CDR3: CASSFGLRGKTQYF
V: TRBV3-1; size: medium-sized; J: TRBJ2-7; D: .; DNA: TGTGCCAGCAGCCAGGCCAGTATGGGGCAGTACTTC; CDR3: CASSQASMGQYF
V: TRBV5-1; size: medium-sized; J: TRBJ2-3; D: .; DNA: TGCGCCAGCACCCCCGGGTTGAACACAGATACGCAGTATTTT; CDR3: CASTPGLNTDTQYF
V: TRBV20-1; size: .; J: TRBJ1-2; D: .; DNA: TGCAGTGCTGTAGACGGGGAGGGTGGTGGCTACACCTTC; CDR3: CSAVDGEGGGYTF
V: TRBV9; size: large; J: TRBJ1-2; D: .; DNA: TGTGCCAGCAGCGTAGCCCCGACTCCGGAGGGCTACACCTTC; CDR3: CASSVAPTPEGYTF
V: TRBV24-1; size: many; J: TRBJ2-1; D: .; DNA: TGTGCCACCAGTGACCCGGGACTCGAGAGCTCCTACAATGAGCAGTTCTTC; CDR3: CATSDPGLESSYNEQFF
V: TRBV5-1; size: medium-sized; J: TRBJ1-3; D: .; DNA: TGCGCCAGCAGCTTGGCGGCCTCAGCATCGAGCTCTGGAAACACCATATATTTT; CDR3: CASSLAASASSSGNTIYF
V: TRBV7-9; size: .; J: TRBJ2-1; D: .; DNA: TGTGCCAGCAGCCGGGACTTGGGCTCCTACAATGAGCAGTTCTTC; CDR3: CASSRDLGSYNEQFF
V: TRBV9; size: .; J: TRBJ2-6; D: .; DNA: .; CDR3: CASSVQGYGYTFGSGANVLTF
V: TRBV4-3; size: .; J: TRBJ2-5; D: TRBD1; DNA: TGCGCCAGCAGCCCGGCAGGGGGCTCAGAGGAGATCCAGTACTTC; CDR3: CASSPAGGSEEIQYF
V: TRBV6-2/TRBV6-3; size: .; J: TRBJ2-5; D: TRBD2; DNA: TGCGCCAGCAAAGGACTAGCGGGTGAAGAGATCCAGTACTTC; CDR3: CASKGLAGEEIQYF
V: TRBV28; size: many; J: TRBJ2-4; D: TRBD2; DNA: TGTGCCAGCAGCCGGACTAGCGGCCTAGCCAAAAACATTCAGTACTTC; CDR3: CASSRTSGLAKNIQYF
V: TRBV20-1; size: many; J: TRBJ2-4; D: .; DNA: TGCAGTGCTAGCGGGAAAAGGGAAAACATTCAGTACTTC; CDR3: CSASGKRENIQYF
V: TRBV24-1; size: medium-sized; J: TRBJ2-7; D: TRBD2; DNA: TGTGCCACCAGTGATTCCCGGGAGGAGCGGTACTTC; CDR3: CATSDSREERYF
V: TRBV7-3; size: many; J: TRBJ2-7; D: TRBD1; DNA: TGTGCCAGCAGTTCACCCGCCGCTAGCCGGGACAGGGACCAGCAGTACTTC; CDR3: CASSSPAASRDRDQQYF
V: TRBV5-8; size: .; J: TRBJ2-5; D: .; DNA: TGTGCCAGCAGCCGGTGGGGAAGGGAAGAGACCCAGTACTTC; CDR3: CASSRWGREETQYF
V: TRBV11-2; size: few; J: TRBJ2-7; D: TRBD2; DNA: TGTGCCAGCAGCTTAGTTCCCCACCTAGCGGGAGGTAACGAGCAGTACTTC; CDR3: CASSLVPHLAGGNEQYF